The rows below give T cell receptor beta chains drawn from one sample of a study of monozygotic twins with inflammatory bowel disease. TCRdb reprocessed the 5' RACE reads and reports one entry per CDR3 protein, with no DNA. This sample's table has approximately 210,000 distinct CDR3 sequences. Sequenced: blood. All receptors derive from a human donor with ulcerative colitis or Crohn's disease, or a healthy co-twin of an affected twin (not recorded which). Both conserved end residues are part of each CDR3.

len: 12; v_gene: TRBV18; j_gene: TRBJ2-7; CDR3aa: CASSDRGYEQYF
len: 13; v_gene: TRBV7-3; j_gene: TRBJ2-1; CDR3aa: CASSSARDNEQFF
len: 13; v_gene: TRBV3-1; j_gene: TRBJ1-2; CDR3aa: CASSQQVNYGYTF
len: 15; v_gene: TRBV19; j_gene: TRBJ2-1; CDR3aa: CASSIAGGVGNEQFF
len: 19; v_gene: TRBV28; j_gene: TRBJ2-3; CDR3aa: CASSPPSQSSGRAPDTQYF
len: 18; v_gene: TRBV13; j_gene: TRBJ1-1; CDR3aa: CASSRPKGQVLMNTEAFF
len: 14; v_gene: TRBV24-1; j_gene: TRBJ2-3; CDR3aa: CATKTSGSTDTQYF
len: 17; v_gene: TRBV6-5; j_gene: TRBJ2-3; CDR3aa: CASSYSLPGSLGDTQYF
len: 15; v_gene: TRBV4-3; j_gene: TRBJ2-5; CDR3aa: CASSQFGAGVETQYF
len: 14; v_gene: TRBV19; j_gene: TRBJ2-7; CDR3aa: CASSLTGSAYEQYF
len: 14; v_gene: TRBV13; j_gene: TRBJ2-1; CDR3aa: CASSPLKTYNEQFF
len: 14; v_gene: TRBV5-4; j_gene: TRBJ1-1; CDR3aa: CASSSPGGMAEAFF
len: 16; v_gene: TRBV12-3/TRBV12-4; j_gene: TRBJ1-2; CDR3aa: CASSPGTGLADYGYTF
len: 15; v_gene: TRBV13; j_gene: TRBJ1-5; CDR3aa: CASSLGLGFGQPQHF
len: 14; v_gene: TRBV5-1; j_gene: TRBJ2-3; CDR3aa: CASRLAVSTDTQYF
len: 16; v_gene: TRBV10-3; j_gene: TRBJ2-3; CDR3aa: CAISESNTGAGTSPYF
len: 14; v_gene: TRBV6-5; j_gene: TRBJ2-7; CDR3aa: CASSSDSTLYEQYF
len: 13; v_gene: TRBV28; j_gene: TRBJ1-1; CDR3aa: CASQRGRRTEAFF
len: 15; v_gene: TRBV20-1; j_gene: TRBJ2-1; CDR3aa: CSATGTSSFHNEQFF
len: 13; v_gene: TRBV20-1; j_gene: TRBJ1-1; CDR3aa: CSARGEMNTEAFF
len: 13; v_gene: TRBV15; j_gene: TRBJ2-7; CDR3aa: CATSRDLSMEQYF
len: 15; v_gene: TRBV18; j_gene: TRBJ2-5; CDR3aa: CASSRLAVGPETQYF
len: 16; v_gene: TRBV7-2; j_gene: TRBJ1-6; CDR3aa: CASSLGGWGLYSPLHF
len: 14; v_gene: TRBV5-1; j_gene: TRBJ2-7; CDR3aa: CASSLGQGSYEQYF
len: 13; v_gene: TRBV10-3; j_gene: TRBJ1-1; CDR3aa: CAISDSVNTEAFF
len: 13; v_gene: TRBV7-6; j_gene: TRBJ2-5; CDR3aa: CASSLGDRETQYF
len: 17; v_gene: TRBV7-9; j_gene: TRBJ2-5; CDR3aa: CASSLHGTGGGGETQYF
len: 17; v_gene: TRBV5-1; j_gene: TRBJ2-1; CDR3aa: CASSYPLLQSSYNEQFF
len: 11; v_gene: TRBV30; j_gene: TRBJ1-1; CDR3aa: CAWDLGTEAFF
len: 15; v_gene: TRBV6-1; j_gene: TRBJ1-1; CDR3aa: CASRSLDRVNTEAFF
len: 13; v_gene: TRBV15; j_gene: TRBJ1-1; CDR3aa: CATSRVKGNEAFF
len: 16; v_gene: TRBV28; j_gene: TRBJ1-5; CDR3aa: CASRPPTGRRDQPQHF
len: 12; v_gene: TRBV15; j_gene: TRBJ1-5; CDR3aa: CATSGGDQPQHF
len: 13; v_gene: TRBV11-2; j_gene: TRBJ2-1; CDR3aa: CASSQGGADEQFF
len: 12; v_gene: TRBV29-1; j_gene: TRBJ2-2; CDR3aa: CSVESSAGELFF
len: 15; v_gene: TRBV6-1; j_gene: TRBJ2-3; CDR3aa: CASTGTTTSTDTQYF
len: 13; v_gene: TRBV19; j_gene: TRBJ2-1; CDR3aa: CASSIRGAGEQFF
len: 14; v_gene: TRBV7-9; j_gene: TRBJ1-1; CDR3aa: CASSLRTLNTEAFF
len: 12; v_gene: TRBV5-1; j_gene: TRBJ2-5; CDR3aa: CASGKSQETQYF
len: 13; v_gene: TRBV5-6; j_gene: TRBJ2-5; CDR3aa: CASSLSYWGTQYF
len: 12; v_gene: TRBV6-2/TRBV6-3; j_gene: TRBJ1-5; CDR3aa: CASSTTGGSKHF